These T cell receptor beta chains were read from a single sample in a study of blood T cells in healthy people across ages. Each CDR3 protein gets one entry after TCRdb re-called the 5' RACE reads with MiXCR. The table lists some 930,000 distinct CDR3 sequences, almost 30% of them singletons. These data were also reused for a study on T cells of mothers and their children.

The sequenced sample consisted of blood. These receptors were collected from a woman aged 40 to 50 in good health. The CDR3 runs from the conserved cysteine through the conserved F or W. The D gene is left open where the match is weak. Clone sizes are given selectively: once, few, many, or a class where the clone is expanded.

j_gene,abundance,v_gene,d_gene,CDR3aa,CDR3nt
TRBJ2-3,NA,TRBV24-1,NA,CATSDDETSTDTQYF,TGTGCCACCAGTGATGACGAAACTAGCACAGATACGCAGTATTTT
TRBJ2-3,NA,TRBV4-3,TRBD2,CASSQVLLAGAGDTQYF,TGCGCCAGCAGCCAAGTCCTCCTAGCGGGGGCAGGAGATACGCAGTATTTT
TRBJ2-3,many,TRBV28,NA,CASSLRRDTQYF,TGTGCCAGCAGTTTACGGCGGGATACGCAGTATTTT
TRBJ2-7,many,TRBV18,NA,CASSPGLTRPYEQYF,TGTGCCAGCTCACCAGGGCTAACGCGCCCCTACGAGCAGTACTTC
TRBJ2-1,few,TRBV27,TRBD1,CASSLPGQGQFF,TGTGCCAGCAGTTTACCGGGACAGGGTCAGTTCTTC
TRBJ2-6,many,TRBV9,NA,CASSVGGSGANVLTF,TGTGCCAGCAGCGTAGGGGGGTCTGGGGCCAACGTCCTGACTTTC
TRBJ2-7,many,TRBV5-1,TRBD1,CASSLGTGAYEQYF,TGCGCCAGCAGCTTGGGGACAGGGGCCTACGAGCAGTACTTC
TRBJ2-1,NA,TRBV3-1,TRBD2,CASSQGGLVSDEQFF,TGTGCCAGCAGCCAAGGGGGACTAGTTAGCGATGAGCAGTTCTTC
TRBJ1-2,NA,TRBV4-3,NA,CASSQVPENYGYTF,TGCGCCAGCAGCCAAGTCCCAGAGAACTATGGCTACACCTTC
TRBJ2-1,many,TRBV7-6,TRBD2,CASSSLTSANEQFF,TGTGCCAGCAGCTCCCTGACTAGCGCCAATGAGCAGTTCTTC
TRBJ2-1,NA,TRBV4-1,TRBD1,CASSHRDRGPSSSYNEQFF,TGCGCCAGCAGCCACCGGGACAGGGGCCCTTCCAGCTCCTACAATGAGCAGTTCTTC
TRBJ2-3,few,TRBV4-1,NA,CASSLLNTQYF,TGCGCCAGCAGCCTCCTAAATACGCAGTATTTT
TRBJ1-1,NA,TRBV29-1,NA,CSVEILGIEAFF,TGCAGCGTTGAAATTTTAGGAATAGAAGCTTTCTTT
TRBJ2-5,many,TRBV3-1,NA,CASSQDGKTQYF,TGTGCCAGCAGCCAAGATGGAAAGACCCAGTACTTC
TRBJ2-1,many,TRBV7-3,TRBD2,CASSSTVTSGASNNEQFF,TGTGCCAGCAGCTCTACGGTCACTAGCGGGGCTTCTAACAATGAGCAGTTCTTC
TRBJ1-1,NA,TRBV28,NA,CASTFPDQSNTEAFF,TGTGCCAGCACCTTCCCGGATCAATCCAACACTGAAGCTTTCTTT
TRBJ1-2,many,TRBV6-4,NA,CASSDWAGGYTF,TGTGCCAGCAGTGACTGGGCAGGCGGCTACACCTTC
TRBJ2-1,NA,TRBV12-3/TRBV12-4,NA,CASSPRINEQFF,TGTGCCAGCAGTCCCAGAATCAATGAGCAGTTCTTC
TRBJ2-7,NA,TRBV4-3,NA,CASSQDPGTPYEQYF,TGCGCCAGCAGCCAAGATCCAGGTACCCCCTACGAGCAGTACTTC
TRBJ1-1,NA,TRBV9,NA,CASSVASGVNTEAFF,TGTGCCAGCAGCGTAGCTTCAGGGGTCAACACTGAAGCTTTCTTT
TRBJ2-2,NA,TRBV5-1,NA,CASSSGPNTGELFF,TGCGCCAGCAGCTCGGGGCCGAACACCGGGGAGCTGTTTTTT
TRBJ1-1,NA,TRBV6-1,TRBD1,CASKIQGVGTEAFF,TGTGCCAGCAAGATACAGGGGGTGGGCACTGAAGCTTTCTTT
TRBJ1-2,NA,TRBV7-2,NA,CASSLEGPPSNGYTF,TGTGCCAGCAGCTTAGAGGGACCCCCGTCTAATGGCTACACCTTC
TRBJ2-7,many,TRBV27,TRBD1,CASSFAGTGTYEQYF,TGTGCCAGCAGTTTCGCCGGGACAGGGACCTACGAGCAGTACTTC
TRBJ1-1,NA,TRBV6-1,NA,CASSVGHGGTEAFF,TGTGCCAGCAGTGTGGGACACGGGGGGACTGAAGCTTTCTTT
TRBJ1-5,NA,TRBV20-1,NA,CSASGTTGNQPQHF,TGCAGTGCTTCCGGGACAACGGGAAATCAGCCCCAGCATTTT
TRBJ2-4,many,TRBV20-1,NA,CSVPKGIQYF,TGCAGTGTGCCTAAGGGCATTCAGTACTTC
TRBJ1-1,few,TRBV7-2,TRBD1,CASSFDRGLNTEAFF,TGTGCCAGCAGCTTTGACAGGGGACTGAACACTGAAGCTTTCTTT
TRBJ2-2,NA,TRBV3-1,NA,CASSQGGPGELFF,TGTGCCAGCAGCCAAGGGGGGCCCGGGGAGCTGTTTTTT
TRBJ2-3,few,TRBV12-3/TRBV12-4,TRBD2,CASSFGSGGLDTQYF,TGTGCCAGCAGTTTCGGTAGCGGGGGGCTGGATACGCAGTATTTT
TRBJ2-5,few,TRBV3-1,NA,CASSQGAGTQYF,TGTGCCAGCAGCCAAGGCGCGGGGACCCAGTACTTC
TRBJ2-6,once,TRBV28,NA,CASSSTLSGANVLTF,TGTGCCAGCAGTTCCACACTCTCTGGGGCCAACGTCCTGACTTTC
TRBJ2-3,many,TRBV2,NA,CASSEDAGPSTDTQYF,TGTGCCAGCAGTGAAGATGCGGGGCCAAGCACAGATACGCAGTATTTT
TRBJ1-6,NA,TRBV28,NA,CASSLAGLDSPLHF,TGTGCCAGCAGTTTGGCCGGGTTAGATTCACCCCTCCACTTT
TRBJ1-4,NA,TRBV20-1,NA,CSAGRSFNEKLFF,TGCAGTGCCGGACGGAGCTTTAATGAAAAACTGTTTTTT
TRBJ2-7,many,TRBV4-2,TRBD1,CASSQEATGSYEQYF,TGTGCCAGCAGCCAAGAGGCGACAGGGAGCTACGAGCAGTACTTC
TRBJ2-3,NA,TRBV12-3/TRBV12-4,TRBD2,CASTPQFLAGGSGAQYF,TGTGCCAGCACTCCACAGTTCCTAGCGGGGGGATCCGGTGCGCAGTATTTT
TRBJ1-2,NA,TRBV28,NA,CASSSPNGRGRGYTF,TGTGCCAGCAGTTCGCCGAATGGGAGGGGCCGTGGCTACACCTTC
TRBJ2-7,NA,TRBV20-1,TRBD1,CSARDPGQGSYEQYF,TGCAGTGCTAGAGATCCGGGACAGGGCTCCTACGAGCAGTACTTC